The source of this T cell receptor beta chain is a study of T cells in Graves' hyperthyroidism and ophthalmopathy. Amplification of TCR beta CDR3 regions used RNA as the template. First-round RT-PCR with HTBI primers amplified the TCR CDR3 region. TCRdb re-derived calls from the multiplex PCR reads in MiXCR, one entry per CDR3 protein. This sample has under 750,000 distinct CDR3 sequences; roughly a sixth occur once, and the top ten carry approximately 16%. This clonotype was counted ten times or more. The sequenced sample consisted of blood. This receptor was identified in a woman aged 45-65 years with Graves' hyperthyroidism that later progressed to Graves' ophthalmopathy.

DNA of the CDR3: TGTGCCAGCAGTGGGACTAGCGGGGGGAACCAAGAGACCCAGTACTTC. Amino acid sequence: CASSGTSGGNQETQYF. V gene TRBV2 combines with J gene TRBJ2-5, with 14 bases fitting TRBD2. V shed 4 bases and J 0 bases; nucleotides not matched to a gene: 1. This CDR3 spans 16 amino acids. The germline gives CDR1 SNHLY, CDR2 FYNNEI.